These 5 T cell receptor beta chains were sequenced from one sample in a study of blood T cells in healthy people across ages. Combining a sample-barcoded 5' primer with a J-beta primer mix, a second PCR ran for roughly 7 to 12 cycles. TCRdb fed the 5' RACE reads into MiXCR, producing one record per CDR3 protein. Seen here are 580,000 or so distinct CDR3 sequences, under 55% observed once, and the top ten hold roughly 24%. Material: blood. The receptor set was obtained from a man older than 75 in good health.

The genes are TRBV4-2 and TRBJ2-3, with 12 bases fitting TRBD2. Germline assignment: CDR1 LGHNA and CDR2 YNFKEQ. The trim removed 1 base at V and 6 bases at J, leaving 5 bases unmatched. This CDR3 has 16 residues. In DNA, the CDR3 is TGTGCCAGCAGCCAAGGGACTAGCGGGACTTGGGATACGCAGTATTTT. It is translated as CASSQGTSGTWDTQYF.

V and J are TRBV5-1 and TRBJ1-1; D uncertain. The CDR3 is 15 residues long. The germline V and J ends were trimmed by 2 bases and 8 bases, with 19 bases remaining between them. CDR1 is SGHRS and CDR2 is YFSETQ in the germline V gene. The CDR3 region has the DNA TGCGCCAGCAGCTTCGGTGTTTCCTTTCGGCAGGAAGCTTTCTTT. It translates to CASSFGVSFRQEAFF. Full variable domain (rest looked up from reference TRBV5-1 and TRBJ1-1): KAGVTQTPRYLIKTRGQQVTLSCSPISGHRSVSWYQQTPGQGLQFLFEYFSETQRNKGNFPGRFSGRQFSNSRSEMNVSTLELGDSALYLCASSFGVSFRQEAFFGQGTRLTVV.

CDR3: CASSLLSDLNTEAFF. CDR3 sequence (DNA): TGCGCCAGCAGCTTATTATCAGATTTGAACACTGAAGCTTTCTTT. The chain couples TRBV5-1 to TRBJ1-1; D call uncertain. V lost 2 bases, J lost 0 bases, and 11 bases lay in between. CDR1 is SGHRS, CDR2 YFSETQ, per germline. The CDR3 sequence is 15 residues long.

This chain links TRBV4-1 with TRBJ2-1, with D maybe TRBD2 (5 bases). CDR3 size: 17 residues. Germline V gene data show CDR1 as MGHRA and CDR2 as YSYEKL. Deletions cut 3 bases from V and 0 bases from J, with 15 bases between. The CDR3 DNA is TGCGCCAGCAGCCAGAGGAGCGGTGGCCTCTCCTACAATGAGCAGTTCTTC. This gives the protein CASSQRSGGLSYNEQFF.

V usage is TRBV20-1 and J usage is TRBJ1-2; TRBD1 matches 9 bases. Germline CDR1 reads DFQATT; CDR2 reads SNEGSKA (reference sequence). The J segment lost 8 bases and the V segment lost 6 bases, leaving 13 bases of the junction unmatched. The CDR3 is 14 residues long. The CDR3 protein is CSAPPGQGRLGYTF. CDR3 sequence (DNA): TGCAGTGCCCCCCCGGGACAGGGAAGGCTGGGCTACACCTTC.